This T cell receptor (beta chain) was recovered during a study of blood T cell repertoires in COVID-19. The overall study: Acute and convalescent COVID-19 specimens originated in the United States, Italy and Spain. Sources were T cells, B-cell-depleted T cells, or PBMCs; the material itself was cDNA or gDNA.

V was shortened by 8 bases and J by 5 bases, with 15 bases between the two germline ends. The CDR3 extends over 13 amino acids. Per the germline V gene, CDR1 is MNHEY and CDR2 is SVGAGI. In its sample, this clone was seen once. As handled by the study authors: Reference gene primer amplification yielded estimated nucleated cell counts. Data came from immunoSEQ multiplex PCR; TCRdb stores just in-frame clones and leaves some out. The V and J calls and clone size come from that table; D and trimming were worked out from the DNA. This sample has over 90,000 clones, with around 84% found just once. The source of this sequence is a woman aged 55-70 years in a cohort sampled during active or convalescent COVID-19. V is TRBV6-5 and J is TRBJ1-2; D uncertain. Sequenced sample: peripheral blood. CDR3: CASGLGVGYGYTF. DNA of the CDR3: TGTGCCAGCGGCCTCGGGGTCGGGTATGGCTACACCTTC.